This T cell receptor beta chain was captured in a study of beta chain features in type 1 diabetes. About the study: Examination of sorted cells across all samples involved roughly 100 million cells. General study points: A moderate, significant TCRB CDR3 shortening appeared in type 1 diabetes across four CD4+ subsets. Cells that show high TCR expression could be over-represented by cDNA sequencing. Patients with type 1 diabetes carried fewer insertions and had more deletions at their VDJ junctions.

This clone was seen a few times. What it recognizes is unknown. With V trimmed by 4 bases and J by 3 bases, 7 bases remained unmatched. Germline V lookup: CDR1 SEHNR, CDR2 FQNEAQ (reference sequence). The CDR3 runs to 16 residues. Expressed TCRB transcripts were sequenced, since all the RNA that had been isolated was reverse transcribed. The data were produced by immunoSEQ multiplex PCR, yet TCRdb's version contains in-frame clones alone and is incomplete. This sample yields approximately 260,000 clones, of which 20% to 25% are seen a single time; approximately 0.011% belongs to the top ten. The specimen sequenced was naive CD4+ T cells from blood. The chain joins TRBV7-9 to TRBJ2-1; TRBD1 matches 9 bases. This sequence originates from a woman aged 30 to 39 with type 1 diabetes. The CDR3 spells CASSSRAGQGYNEQFF. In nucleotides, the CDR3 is TGTGCCAGCAGCTCACGGGCGGGACAGGGCTACAATGAGCAGTTCTTC.